The 9 T cell receptor beta chains below come from one sample, sequenced in a study of T cells in Graves' hyperthyroidism and ophthalmopathy. Researchers amplified the TCR beta CDR3 regions from RNA transcripts. With the HTBI primer set, the TCR CDR3 went through a first round of RT-PCR. TCRdb ran MiXCR on the multiplex PCR reads and lists one entry per CDR3 protein. The repertoire consists of a few hundred thousand distinct CDR3 sequences, with less than 20% occurring once and the leading ten covering 40%. The sequencing input was blood. Receptors originate from a man between 18 and 29 years old with Graves' ophthalmopathy.

The sample holds many counts of this clonotype. The chain recombines TRBV13 with TRBJ1-1; D might be TRBD1 (6 bases). The germline V gene has CDR1 PRHDT and CDR2 FYEKMQ (reference sequence). V lost 5 bases to trimming and J lost 4 bases, with 14 bases between them. The CDR3 loop spans 14 amino acids. In DNA form, the CDR3 reads TGTGCCAGCAGCCCCGGGGGACAAGGCACTGAAGCTTTCTTT. Protein sequence: CASSPGGQGTEAFF.

The chain couples TRBV10-3 to TRBJ1-5; TRBD1 matches at 7 bases. Germline loops: CDR1 ENHRY, CDR2 SYGVKD. V shed 2 bases and J 0 bases; nucleotides not matched to a gene: 4. The CDR3 runs to 16 residues. DNA for the CDR3: TGTGCCATCAGTGAGACAAACAGGGGTAGCAATCAGCCCCAGCATTTT. This gives the protein CAISETNRGSNQPQHF.

This clonotype was observed many times. V gene TRBV5-1 combines with J gene TRBJ1-5, with TRBD1 matching over 7 bases. CDR1 and CDR2 from the germline V gene are SGHRS and YFSETQ. The CDR3 is 15 residues long. Trimming removed 5 bases from V and 5 bases from J; junction bases left unmatched: 10. CDR3 amino acids: CASRKTGSEDQPQHF. DNA for the CDR3: TGCGCCAGCAGGAAGACAGGGTCGGAGGATCAGCCCCAGCATTTT.

V is TRBV7-9 and J is TRBJ2-1; 9 bases fit TRBD2. The V gene end was trimmed by 5 bases and the J gene end by 9 bases; junction bases not matched to a gene: 11. The CDR3 has 15 residues. Per germline, CDR1 SEHNR and CDR2 FQNEAQ (reference sequence). Written as DNA, the CDR3 is TGTGCCAGCAGCGTATACAGCGGGGGGCGGGGTGAGCAGTTCTTC. This gives the protein CASSVYSGGRGEQFF.

This clonotype occurred many times. The CDR3 DNA follows: TGCAGTGCTAGGGGCGGGAACCGCAATCAGCCCCAGCATTTT. Protein sequence: CSARGGNRNQPQHF. This chain uses TRBV20-1 with TRBJ1-5; D uncertain. In germline, CDR1 is DFQATT, CDR2 SNEGSKA (reference sequence). The CDR3 runs to 14 residues. V gave up 3 bases and J gave up 2 bases, with 11 bases separating them.

This clonotype was detected a few times. V and J are TRBV10-3 and TRBJ1-4; weak D call: TRBD1 (5 bases). This CDR3 is built from 18 residues. Germline CDR1 reads ENHRY; CDR2 reads SYGVKD. Trimming cost V 1 base and J 3 bases, with 18 bases left between them. DNA for the CDR3: TGTGCCATCAGTGAGTGGGCACTGGGGACGGACTCTAATGAAAAACTGTTTTTT. Translating it yields CAISEWALGTDSNEKLFF.

Many counts were recorded for this clonotype. The rearrangement joins TRBV7-2 to TRBJ2-1; TRBD1 matches 10 bases. The germline V gene encodes CDR1 SGHTA and CDR2 FQGNSA. This CDR3 contains 15 residues. Losses at the gene ends were 3 bases for V and 4 bases for J; bases not matched to a gene: 3. Here the CDR3 reads CASSFDRGQYNEQFF. In nucleotides, the CDR3 is TGTGCCAGCAGCTTTGACAGGGGGCAGTACAATGAGCAGTTCTTC.

This clonotype has a count of ten or more. The chain uses TRBV28 and TRBJ2-7; D is undetermined. With 4 bases removed from V and 3 bases from J, the gap between germline ends came to 13 bases. CDR3 size: 14 residues. The germline V gene encodes CDR1 MDHEN and CDR2 SYDVKM. The CDR3 sequence is CASSSGPGLYEQYF. In DNA form, the CDR3 reads TGTGCCAGCAGTTCAGGCCCAGGCCTCTACGAGCAGTACTTC.

This clonotype showed up many times. The chain carries TRBV12-3 or TRBV12-4 and TRBJ2-7; tentative D call: TRBD1 (6 bases). The V and J ends lost 3 bases and 3 bases respectively, with 15 bases between them. There are 15 residues in the CDR3. This CDR3 is CASSLGQGPYYEQYF. The CDR3 coding sequence is TGTGCCAGCAGTTTGGGGCAGGGGCCCTACTACGAGCAGTACTTC.